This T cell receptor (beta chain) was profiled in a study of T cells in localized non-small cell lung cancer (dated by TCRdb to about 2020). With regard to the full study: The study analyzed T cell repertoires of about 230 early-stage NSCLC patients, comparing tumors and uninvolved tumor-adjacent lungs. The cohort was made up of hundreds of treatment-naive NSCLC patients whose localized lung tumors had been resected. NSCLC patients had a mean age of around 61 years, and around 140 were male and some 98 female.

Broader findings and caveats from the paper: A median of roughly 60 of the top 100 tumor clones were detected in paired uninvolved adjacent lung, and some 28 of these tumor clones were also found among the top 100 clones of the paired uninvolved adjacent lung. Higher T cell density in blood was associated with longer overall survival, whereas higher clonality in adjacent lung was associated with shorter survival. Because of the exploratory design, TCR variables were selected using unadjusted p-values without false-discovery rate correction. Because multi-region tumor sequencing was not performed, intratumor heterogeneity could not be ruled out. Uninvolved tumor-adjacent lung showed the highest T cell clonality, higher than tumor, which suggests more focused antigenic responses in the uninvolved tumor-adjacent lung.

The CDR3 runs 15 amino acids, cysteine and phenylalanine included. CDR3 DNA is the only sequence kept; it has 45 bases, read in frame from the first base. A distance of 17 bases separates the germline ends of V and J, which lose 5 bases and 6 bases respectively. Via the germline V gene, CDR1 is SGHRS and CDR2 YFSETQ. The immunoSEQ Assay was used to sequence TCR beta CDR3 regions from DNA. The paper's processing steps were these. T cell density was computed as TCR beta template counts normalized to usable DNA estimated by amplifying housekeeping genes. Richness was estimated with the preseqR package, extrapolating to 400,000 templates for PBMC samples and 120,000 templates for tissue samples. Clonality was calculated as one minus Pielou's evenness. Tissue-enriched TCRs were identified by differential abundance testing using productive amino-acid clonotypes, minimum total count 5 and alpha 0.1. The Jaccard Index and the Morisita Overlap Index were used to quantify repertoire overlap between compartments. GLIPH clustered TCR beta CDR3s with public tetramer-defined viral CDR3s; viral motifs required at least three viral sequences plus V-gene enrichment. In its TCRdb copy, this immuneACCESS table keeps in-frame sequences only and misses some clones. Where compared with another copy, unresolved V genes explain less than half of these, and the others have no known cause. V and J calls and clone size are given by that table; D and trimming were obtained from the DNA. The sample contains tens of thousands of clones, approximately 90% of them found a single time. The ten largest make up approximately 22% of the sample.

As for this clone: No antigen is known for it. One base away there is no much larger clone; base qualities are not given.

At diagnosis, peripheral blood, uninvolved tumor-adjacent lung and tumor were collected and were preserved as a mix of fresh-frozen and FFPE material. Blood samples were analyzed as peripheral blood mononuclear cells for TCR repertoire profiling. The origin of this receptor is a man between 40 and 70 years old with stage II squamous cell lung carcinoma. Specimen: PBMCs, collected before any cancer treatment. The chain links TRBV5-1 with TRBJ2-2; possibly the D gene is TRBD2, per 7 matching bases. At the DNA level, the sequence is TGCGCCAGCAGACCTGGCGGGGGCCCAGCCGGGGAGCTGTTTTTT. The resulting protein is CASRPGGGPAGELFF.